Following are 25 T cell receptor beta chains from one sample sequenced in a study of cytomegalovirus exposure and HLA in healthy donors (dated by TCRdb to 2016 to 2017). Library preparation used the immunoSEQ multiplex PCR assay. For the multiplex PCR, a mixture combining 60 forward primers for TCR Vbeta segments and 13 reverse primers for TCR Jbeta segments was used. Sourced from immuneACCESS, this table was stored by TCRdb with only in-frame sequences that have V and J called. A share of the clones is absent; for the studies checked, an unresolved V gene accounts for under half, and the remainder has no known explanation. The sample table contains approximately 120,000 clones; only one count was recorded for over 60% of them. Jointly, the top ten make up approximately 13% of the sample. The source material was PBMCs. The receptors were gathered from a woman aged 55-69 years in good health and CMV-seropositive.

This clone was found once. V and J are TRBV6-5 and TRBJ2-5; TRBD2 agrees at 7 bases. Trimming took 4 bases from V and 5 from J; bases not matched to a gene: 13. This CDR3 spans 16 amino acids. From germline, CDR1 is MNHEY and CDR2 SVGAGI. This CDR3 reads CASSSYPPGRAETQYF. The CDR3 coding sequence is TGTGCCAGCAGTTCTTATCCGCCAGGGAGGGCGGAGACCCAGTACTTC.

This chain connects TRBV2 to TRBJ2-6, with a tentative D call TRBD1 (6 bases). V dropped 4 bases and J dropped 0 bases, with 13 bases sitting between them. The length of the CDR3 is 17 residues. Germline V gene sequence: CDR1 SNHLY, CDR2 FYNNEI. CDR3 nucleotides: TGTGCCAGCAGTGTGCAGGGGCCTAACTCTGGGGCCAACGTCCTGACTTTC. Its protein product is CASSVQGPNSGANVLTF.

With regard to this clone: The same CDR3 is also encoded by other DNA sequences in this sample. The rearrangement joins TRBV18 to TRBJ1-2, with TRBD1 identical over 7 bases. Per the germline V gene, CDR1 is KGHSH and CDR2 is LQKENI. Germline trimming cut 3 bases from V and 3 bases from J; bases unmatched to any gene: 1. The CDR3 covers 13 residues. CDR3: CASSPDRDYGYTF. DNA of the CDR3: TGTGCCAGCTCACCCGACAGGGACTATGGCTACACCTTC.

This clone was observed a few times. The chain has TRBV28 and TRBJ2-5, with TRBD1 as a possible D gene (6 bases). The J call may not be correct, given that the DNA end is closer to TRBJ2-7. This CDR3 has 13 amino acids. Germline assignment: CDR1 MDHEN and CDR2 SYDVKM. CDR3 sequence reads: CASSLGHIFEQYF. CDR3 in DNA: TGTGCCAGCAGTTTGGGACATATATTCGAGCAGTACTTC.

A single count supports this clone. This chain connects TRBV11-2 to TRBJ2-1; tentative D call: TRBD1 (6 bases). The CDR3 spans 12 residues. Trimming stripped 4 bases from V and 7 bases from J, with 8 bases between. Germline CDR1 is SGHAT and CDR2 is FQNNGV. CDR3 nucleotides: TGTGCCAGCAGCTATAGGGGGAATGAGCAGTTCTTC. Encoded protein: CASSYRGNEQFF.

The chain recombines TRBV6-5 with TRBJ2-1, with 8 bases lining up with TRBD1. Germline CDR1 MNHEY, CDR2 SVGAGI. This CDR3 comprises 16 residues. With 0 bases clipped from V and 6 bases from J, the junction kept 7 bases outside the gene matches. Written as DNA, the CDR3 is TGTGCCAGCAGTTACTCGGGCGGGACAGGCGCCAATGAGCAGTTCTTC. Translated: CASSYSGGTGANEQFF.

This chain joins TRBV7-2 and TRBJ2-5; 11 bases are shared with TRBD2. The V segment lost 1 base and the J segment 4 bases; nucleotides outside the gene matches: 5. Germline CDR1 reads SGHTA; CDR2 reads FQGNSA. This CDR3 has 16 residues. The CDR3 region has the DNA TGTGCCAGCAGCTTAGGCCTAGCGGGGGGAACAGAGACCCAGTACTTC. Its translation: CASSLGLAGGTETQYF. The whole variable domain, filled in from reference TRBV7-2 and TRBJ2-5, reads GAGVSQSPSNKVTEKGKDVELRCDPISGHTALYWYRQSLGQGLEFLIYFQGNSAPDKSGLPSDRFSAERTGGSVSTLTIQRTQQEDSAVYLCASSLGLAGGTETQYFGPGTRLLVL.

The chain joins TRBV5-1 to TRBJ2-3; unclear D gene. The CDR3 runs to 15 residues. Looked up from germline, CDR1 is SGHRS and CDR2 is YFSETQ. The V end was cut by 0 bases, the J end by 3 bases, with 11 bases between. The CDR3 loop reads CASSLVFGKTDTQYF. CDR3 nucleotide sequence: TGCGCCAGCAGCTTGGTATTCGGTAAAACAGATACGCAGTATTTT.

As to this clone: This specimen includes other DNA sequences encoding the same CDR3. V gene TRBV2 combines with J gene TRBJ1-5; 7 nucleotides line up with TRBD1. The V segment lost 4 bases and the J segment 2 bases; nucleotides outside the gene matches: 2. This CDR3 spans 14 amino acids. Germline V lookup: CDR1 SNHLY, CDR2 FYNNEI. The CDR3 DNA is TGTGCCAGCAGTGCCCAGGGGGGCAATCAGCCCCAGCATTTT. It is translated as CASSAQGGNQPQHF. The whole variable domain, filled in from reference TRBV2 and TRBJ1-5, reads EPEVTQTPSHQVTQMGQEVILRCVPISNHLYFYWYRQILGQKVEFLVSFYNNEISEKSEIFDDQFSVERPDGSNFTLKIRSTKLEDSAMYFCASSAQGGNQPQHFGDGTRLSIL.

This clone was seen more than once but under ten times. The chain employs TRBV5-1 and TRBJ1-6; D might be TRBD1 (6 bases). CDR3 size: 15 residues. Trimming took off 0 bases at V and 8 bases at J, with 12 bases between the two ends. The germline V gene has CDR1 SGHRS and CDR2 YFSETQ. CDR3 protein: CASSLEGDRYSPLHF. The CDR3 DNA reads TGCGCCAGCAGCTTGGAGGGGGATCGCTATTCACCCCTCCACTTT.

The chain couples TRBV4-1 to TRBJ2-1, with 11 nucleotides matching TRBD2. This CDR3 has 19 amino acids. Germline CDR1 and CDR2: MGHRA and YSYEKL. V shed 3 bases and J 4 bases; nucleotides not matched to a gene: 14. The CDR3 nucleotides read TGCGCCAGCAGCCAGGATCGACAACTTCTAGCGGGGGGTTACAATGAGCAGTTCTTC. As protein: CASSQDRQLLAGGYNEQFF.

This clone was counted between two and nine times. The DNA of the CDR3 is TGTGCCAGCAGCTTAGCGCTGGTATCTACTAGCACAGATACGCAGTATTTT. This translates into CASSLALVSTSTDTQYF. The rearrangement joins TRBV11-1 to TRBJ2-3; D unresolved. CDR1 is SGHAT and CDR2 is FQDESV in the germline V gene (reference sequence). The CDR3 consists of 17 residues. V was cut by 0 bases and J by 0 bases, with 13 bases left in between.

This chain links TRBV10-3 with TRBJ1-2; TRBD1 matches 8 bases. CDR3 length equals 18 residues. The V and J ends lost 3 bases and 0 bases, in that order; junction bases with no gene match: 12. CDR1 ENHRY and CDR2 SYGVKD come from the germline V gene. CDR3 protein: CAISDVHDRGATNYGYTF. The CDR3 DNA sequence: TGTGCCATCAGTGATGTACACGACAGGGGCGCCACTAACTATGGCTACACCTTC.

This clone occurred once. J is TRBJ2-2 and V is TRBV2, with D possibly matching TRBD1 (5 bases). CDR3 length: 16 residues. The V end lost 5 bases, the J end lost 4 bases, and 17 bases lay between the germline ends. CDR1 and CDR2 from the germline V gene are SNHLY and FYNNEI. In DNA form, the CDR3 reads TGTGCCAGCAGTAGAAACGCAGGGTCAGCCACCGGGGAGCTGTTTTTT. It specifies CASSRNAGSATGELFF.

As concerns this clone: The same CDR3 arises from other DNA sequences in this sample as well. J is TRBJ2-7 and V is TRBV7-2, with unresolved D. V shed 4 bases and J shed 2 bases, with 3 bases lying between them. Germline CDR1 and CDR2: SGHTA and FQGNSA. CDR3 length equals 11 residues. Here the CDR3 DNA reads TGTGCCAGCAGCTCCGCCTACGAGCAGTACTTC. This sequence encodes CASSSAYEQYF. The entire variable domain, with the rest obtained from reference TRBV7-2 and TRBJ2-7, is as follows: GAGVSQSPSNKVTEKGKDVELRCDPISGHTALYWYRQSLGQGLEFLIYFQGNSAPDKSGLPSDRFSAERTGGSVSTLTIQRTQQEDSAVYLCASSSAYEQYFGPGTRLTVT.

The V and J genes are TRBV15 and TRBJ2-1, with TRBD2 identical over 10 bases. With 1 base clipped from V and 0 bases from J, the junction kept 0 bases outside the gene matches. The CDR3 is made up of 16 amino acids. CDR1 and CDR2 (germline): LNHNV, YYDKDF (reference sequence). The CDR3 DNA reads TGTGCCACCAGCAGAGCTAGCGGGGGCTCCTACAATGAGCAGTTCTTC. Its translation: CATSRASGGSYNEQFF.

This CDR3 reads CASKSWDSYTGELFF. The CDR3 DNA sequence: TGTGCCAGTAAGAGTTGGGACAGTTACACCGGGGAGCTGTTTTTT. This chain joins TRBV18 and TRBJ2-2; 7 nucleotides match TRBD1. In germline, CDR1 is KGHSH, CDR2 LQKENI. The J segment lost 3 bases and the V segment lost 9 bases, leaving 10 bases of the junction unmatched. The CDR3 runs to 15 residues.

The chain is built from TRBV29-1 and TRBJ2-7; 10 bases agree with TRBD2. V dropped 6 bases and J dropped 1; count of bases not matched to a gene: 9. Germline CDR1 SQVTM, CDR2 ANQGSEA. The CDR3 runs 15 residues. CDR3: CSVRAGTSASYEQYF. In DNA form, the CDR3 reads TGCAGCGTCCGGGCGGGGACTAGCGCATCCTACGAGCAGTACTTC.

CDR3 coding DNA: TGTGCCAGCAGCCAAACGGGACTAGCGGGAGTCTATGAGCAGTTCTTC. Its translation: CASSQTGLAGVYEQFF. The chain uses TRBV14 and TRBJ2-1, with 14 bases lining up with TRBD2. The CDR3 is 16 residues long. Losses at the gene ends were 2 bases for V and 8 bases for J; bases not matched to a gene: 5. Per germline, CDR1 SGHDN and CDR2 FVKESK.

The chain couples TRBV7-3 to TRBJ2-3; perhaps TRBD2 as D (5 bases). CDR3 length equals 16 residues. The V end lost 1 base, the J end lost 4 bases, and 15 bases lay between the germline ends. Germline CDR1 reads SGHTA; CDR2 reads FQGTGA. In nucleotides, the CDR3 is TGTGCCAGCAGCTTAAATCCGGGGTCTAGGGCAGATACGCAGTATTTT. This encodes CASSLNPGSRADTQYF.

The J gene is TRBJ1-1, the V gene TRBV6-5; D remains ambiguous. Germline V gene sequence: CDR1 MNHEY, CDR2 SVGAGI. The CDR3 covers 15 residues. V gave up 8 bases and J gave up 0 bases, with 16 bases separating them. The CDR3: CASRLGGRMNTEAFF. CDR3 nucleotide sequence: TGTGCCAGCCGATTAGGAGGACGGATGAACACTGAAGCTTTCTTT.

This chain's CDR3 is CATRTGSVLPQHF. CDR3 bases: TGTGCCACCAGAACAGGGTCGGTGCTTCCCCAGCATTTT. The chain links TRBV28 to TRBJ1-5, with D perhaps TRBD1 (6 bases). V lost 10 bases to trimming and J lost 10 bases, with 20 bases between them. The CDR3 is 13 amino acids. Germline V gene data show CDR1 as MDHEN and CDR2 as SYDVKM.

J is TRBJ2-7 and V is TRBV14, with 12 bases that match TRBD1. CDR1 SGHDN and CDR2 FVKESK come from the germline V gene. J gave up 6 bases and V 4 bases, and 4 bases lay outside the gene matches. The CDR3 is made up of 14 amino acids. CDR3 bases: TGTGCCAGCAGCCTGGGACAGGGGGCGAGCGAGCAGTACTTC. It encodes CASSLGQGASEQYF. Supplemented by reference TRBV14 and TRBJ2-7, the full variable domain reads EAGVTQFPSHSVIEKGQTVTLRCDPISGHDNLYWYRRVMGKEIKFLLHFVKESKQDESGMPNNRFLAERTGGTYSTLKVQPAELEDSGVYFCASSLGQGASEQYFGPGTRLTVT.

This chain joins TRBV9 and TRBJ2-7; 11 bases line up with TRBD1. CDR1 SGDLS and CDR2 YYNGEE come from the germline V gene. J lost 2 bases, V lost 0 bases, and 7 bases had no gene match. The CDR3 is 17 amino acids. This CDR3 reads CASSVGTGGVRPYEQYF. The CDR3 bases are TGTGCCAGCAGCGTAGGGACAGGGGGCGTCAGACCCTACGAGCAGTACTTC.

Here the CDR3 DNA reads TGTGCCAGCAGTTCACAGGCAGTTAATTCACCCCTCCACTTT. This encodes CASSSQAVNSPLHF. The rearrangement uses TRBV6-4 and TRBJ1-6; possibly TRBD1 for D (5 bases). CDR1 and CDR2 from the germline V gene are MRHNA and SNTAGT. The V gene lost 5 bases and the J gene lost 6 bases, with 11 bases spanning the gap. The CDR3 spans 14 residues.